This TCR beta chain comes out of a study of T cells after yellow fever vaccination. Study information: With SMART-Seq v4 Ultra Low Input, the fractions containing low cell numbers were prepared. Regarding the study as a whole: Abundant bulk-population clonotypes could contaminate the FACS-sorted repertoires. The appearance of a small share of clonotypes in both CD4 and CD8 compartments was observed.

Details on this clonotype: Its cognate antigen is unknown.

Synthesis of TCR cDNA relied on 5'RACE template switching, which attached a universal primer site and UMIs. A single record per CDR3 protein comes from TCRdb applying MiXCR to the 5' RACE reads. Here the sample spans around 250,000 distinct CDR3 sequences, about 7% being singletons. Germline loops: CDR1 MNHEY, CDR2 SVGAGI. Trimming removed 0 bases at V and 1 base at J, with 6 bases between. CDR3 length: 14 amino acids. The genes are TRBV6-5 and TRBJ1-1, with no clear D. This sample comprised CD4+ T cells sorted from PBMCs, obtained 15 days after the yellow fever booster vaccination. This clonotype was obtained from a young man who received the YFV17D yellow fever vaccine. CDR3 protein: CASSYSPGNTEAFF. For the CDR3, the DNA is TGTGCCAGCAGTTACTCGCCGGGGAACACTGAAGCTTTCTTT.